This T cell receptor beta chain derives from a study of beta chain features in type 1 diabetes. Study overall: Across every sample, about 100 million sorted cells were examined in total. Study-level findings and limits: Naive, central memory and Treg TCRB repertoires appeared more alike in patients than in healthy donors. Cells expressing TCR highly could be over-represented by cDNA sequencing. Shortening of TCRB CDR3s, moderate but significant, appeared in all four CD4+ subsets of Type 1 diabetes patients.

This clone came up a few times. Its antigen is still unknown. A sort by CD45RO/CCR7/CD25/CD127/CD95/CD27 yielded CD4+ naive, central memory, regulatory and stem cell-like memory cells. The sequenced template was cDNA made from the entire isolated RNA. Method: immunoSEQ multiplex PCR; TCRdb's copy keeps in-frame clones and lacks some. The table includes hundreds of thousands of clones, 13% detected once. The clonotype was recovered from a man between 18 and 35 years old with type 1 diabetes. Material for sequencing was naive CD4+ T cells from blood.

CDR3 amino acids: CASADPGVLNIQYF. In DNA form, the CDR3 reads TGTGCCAGCGCAGACCCGGGGGTTTTGAACATTCAGTACTTC. The rearrangement uses TRBV5-4 and TRBJ2-4; a weak D match, TRBD2 (6 bases). This CDR3 comprises 14 residues. Germline loops: CDR1 SGHNT, CDR2 YYREEE (reference sequence). Trimming took 7 bases from V and 7 from J, leaving 18 bases between them.